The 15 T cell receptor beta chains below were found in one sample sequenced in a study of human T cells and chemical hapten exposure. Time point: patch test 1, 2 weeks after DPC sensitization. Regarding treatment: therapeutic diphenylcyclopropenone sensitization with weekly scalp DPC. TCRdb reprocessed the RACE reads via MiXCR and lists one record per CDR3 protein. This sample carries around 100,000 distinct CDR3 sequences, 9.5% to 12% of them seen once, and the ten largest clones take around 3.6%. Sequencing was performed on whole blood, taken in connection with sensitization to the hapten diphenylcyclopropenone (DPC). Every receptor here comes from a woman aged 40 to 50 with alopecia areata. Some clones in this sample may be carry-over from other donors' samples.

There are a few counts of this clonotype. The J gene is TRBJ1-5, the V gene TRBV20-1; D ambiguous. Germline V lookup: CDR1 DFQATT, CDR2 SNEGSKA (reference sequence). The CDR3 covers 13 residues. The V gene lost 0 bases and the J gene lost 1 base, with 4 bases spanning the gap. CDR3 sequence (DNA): TGCAGTGCTAGAGACGGGAGCAATCAGCCCCAGCATTTT. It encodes CSARDGSNQPQHF.

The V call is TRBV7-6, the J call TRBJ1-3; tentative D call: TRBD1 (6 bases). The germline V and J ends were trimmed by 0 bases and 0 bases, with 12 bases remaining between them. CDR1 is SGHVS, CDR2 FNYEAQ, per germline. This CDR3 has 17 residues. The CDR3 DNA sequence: TGTGCCAGCAGCTTAGCGACAGGCCGCGGCTCTGGAAACACCATATATTTT. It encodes CASSLATGRGSGNTIYF.

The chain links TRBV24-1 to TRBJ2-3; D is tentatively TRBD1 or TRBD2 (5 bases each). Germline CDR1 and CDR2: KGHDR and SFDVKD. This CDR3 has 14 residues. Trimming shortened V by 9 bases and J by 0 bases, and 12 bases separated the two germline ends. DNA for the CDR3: TGTGCCACCGGGGGACGGTTAAGCACAGATACGCAGTATTTT. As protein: CATGGRLSTDTQYF.

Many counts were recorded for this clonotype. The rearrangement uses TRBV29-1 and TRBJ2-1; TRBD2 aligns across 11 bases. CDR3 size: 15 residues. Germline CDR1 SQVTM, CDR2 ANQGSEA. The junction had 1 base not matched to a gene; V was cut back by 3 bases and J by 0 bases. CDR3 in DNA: TGCAGCGTTGATAGCGGGAGGGTCTCCTACAATGAGCAGTTCTTC. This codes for CSVDSGRVSYNEQFF.

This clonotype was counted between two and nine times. CDR3 nucleotide sequence: TGCGCCAGCAGCCCCGGGACTAGCGGGGGCCCGAACACCGGGGAGCTGTTTTTT. This codes for CASSPGTSGGPNTGELFF. The chain employs TRBV4-3 and TRBJ2-2; 14 bases are shared with TRBD2. Germline CDR1 and CDR2: LGHNA and YSLEER. The length of the CDR3 is 18 residues. Losses at the gene ends were 4 bases for V and 0 bases for J; bases not matched to a gene: 4.

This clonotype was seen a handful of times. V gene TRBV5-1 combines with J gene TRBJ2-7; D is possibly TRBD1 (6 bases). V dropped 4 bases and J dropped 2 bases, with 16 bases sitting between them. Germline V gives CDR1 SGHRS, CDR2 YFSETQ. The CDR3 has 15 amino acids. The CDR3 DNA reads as TGCGCCAGCAGCCTGGGACAAGCCCGCCCCTACGAGCAGTACTTC. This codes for CASSLGQARPYEQYF.

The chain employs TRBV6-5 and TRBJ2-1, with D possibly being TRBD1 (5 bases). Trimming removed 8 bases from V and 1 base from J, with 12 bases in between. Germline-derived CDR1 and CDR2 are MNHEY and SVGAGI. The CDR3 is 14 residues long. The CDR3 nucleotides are TGTGCCAGCGGGTCCAGGGCGTCCTACAATGAGCAGTTCTTC. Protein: CASGSRASYNEQFF.

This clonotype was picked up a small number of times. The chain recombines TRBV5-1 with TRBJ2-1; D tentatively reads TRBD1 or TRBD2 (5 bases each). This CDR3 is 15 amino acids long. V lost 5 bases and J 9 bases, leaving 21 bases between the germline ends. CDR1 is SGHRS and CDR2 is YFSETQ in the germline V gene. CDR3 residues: CASRVPGPRDSEQFF. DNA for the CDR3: TGCGCCAGCAGGGTACCGGGACCCCGGGATAGTGAGCAGTTCTTC.

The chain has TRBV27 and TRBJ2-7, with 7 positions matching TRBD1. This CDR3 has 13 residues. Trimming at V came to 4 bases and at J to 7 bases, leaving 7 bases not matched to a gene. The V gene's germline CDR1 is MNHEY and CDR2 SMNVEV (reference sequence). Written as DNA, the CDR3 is TGTGCCAGCAGTTGGGACAGACTCTCGGAGCAGTACTTC. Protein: CASSWDRLSEQYF.

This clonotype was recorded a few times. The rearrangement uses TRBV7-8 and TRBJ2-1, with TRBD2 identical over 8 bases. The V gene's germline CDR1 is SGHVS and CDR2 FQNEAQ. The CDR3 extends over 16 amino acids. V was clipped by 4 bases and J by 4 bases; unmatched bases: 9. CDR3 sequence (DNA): TGTGCCAGCAGCTCGCGTCTTAGCGGGAAATACAATGAGCAGTTCTTC. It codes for CASSSRLSGKYNEQFF.

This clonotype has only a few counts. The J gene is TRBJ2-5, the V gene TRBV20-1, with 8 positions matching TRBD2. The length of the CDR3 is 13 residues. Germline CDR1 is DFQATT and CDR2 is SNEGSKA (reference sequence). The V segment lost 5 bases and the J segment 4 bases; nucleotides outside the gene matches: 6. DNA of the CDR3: TGCAGTGCTTCCCCGGGGGGGCGAGAGACCCAGTACTTC. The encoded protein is CSASPGGRETQYF.

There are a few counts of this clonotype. In nucleotides, the CDR3 is TGTGCCAGCTTACGGGACATCCTCTCGACTACCATATATTTT. Translated, it gives CASLRDILSTTIYF. The V and J genes are TRBV12-3 or TRBV12-4 and TRBJ1-3; a possible D gene is TRBD1 (6 bases). CDR3 size: 14 residues. The V end lost 8 bases, the J end lost 10 bases, and 21 bases lay between the germline ends.

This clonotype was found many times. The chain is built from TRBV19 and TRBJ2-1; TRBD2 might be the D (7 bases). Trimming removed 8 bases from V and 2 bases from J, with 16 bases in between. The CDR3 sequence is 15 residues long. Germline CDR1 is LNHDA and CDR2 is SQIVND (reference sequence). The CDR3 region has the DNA TGTGCCAGTGTGAAGGGGGGGATGACCTACAATGAGCAGTTCTTC. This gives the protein CASVKGGMTYNEQFF.

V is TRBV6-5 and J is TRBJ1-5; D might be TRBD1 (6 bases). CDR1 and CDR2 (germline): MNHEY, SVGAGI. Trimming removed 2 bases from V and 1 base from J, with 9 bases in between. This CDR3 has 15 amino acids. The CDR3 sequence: CASSYGQGSNQPQHF. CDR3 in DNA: TGTGCCAGCAGTTACGGGCAGGGGAGCAATCAGCCCCAGCATTTT.

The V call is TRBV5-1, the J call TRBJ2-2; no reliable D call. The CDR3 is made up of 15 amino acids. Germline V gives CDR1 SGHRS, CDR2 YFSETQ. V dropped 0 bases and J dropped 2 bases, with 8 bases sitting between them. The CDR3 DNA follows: TGCGCCAGCAGCTTGGCCACGTCCAACACCGGGGAGCTGTTTTTT. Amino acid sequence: CASSLATSNTGELFF.